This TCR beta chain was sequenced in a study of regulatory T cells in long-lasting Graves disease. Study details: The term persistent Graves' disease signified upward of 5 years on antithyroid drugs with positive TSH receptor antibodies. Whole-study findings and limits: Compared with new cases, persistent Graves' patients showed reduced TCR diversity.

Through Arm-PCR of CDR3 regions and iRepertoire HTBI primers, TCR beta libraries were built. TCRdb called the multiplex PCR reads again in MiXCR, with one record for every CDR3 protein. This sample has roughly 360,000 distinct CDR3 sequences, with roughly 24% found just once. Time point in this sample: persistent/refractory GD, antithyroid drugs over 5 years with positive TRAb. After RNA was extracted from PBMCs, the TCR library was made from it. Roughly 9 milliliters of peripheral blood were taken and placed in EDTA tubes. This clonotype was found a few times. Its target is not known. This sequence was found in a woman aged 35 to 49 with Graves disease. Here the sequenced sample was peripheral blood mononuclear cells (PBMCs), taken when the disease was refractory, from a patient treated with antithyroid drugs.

The DNA of the CDR3 is TGTGCCAGCAGTTTAGCGGTCGGCGGGGGCACAGATACGCAGTATTTT. Amino acids: CASSLAVGGGTDTQYF. This sequence joins TRBV12-3 or TRBV12-4 and TRBJ2-3; perhaps TRBD2 as D (6 bases). Trimming removed 0 bases from V and 1 base from J, with 11 bases in between. This CDR3 region has 16 residues.